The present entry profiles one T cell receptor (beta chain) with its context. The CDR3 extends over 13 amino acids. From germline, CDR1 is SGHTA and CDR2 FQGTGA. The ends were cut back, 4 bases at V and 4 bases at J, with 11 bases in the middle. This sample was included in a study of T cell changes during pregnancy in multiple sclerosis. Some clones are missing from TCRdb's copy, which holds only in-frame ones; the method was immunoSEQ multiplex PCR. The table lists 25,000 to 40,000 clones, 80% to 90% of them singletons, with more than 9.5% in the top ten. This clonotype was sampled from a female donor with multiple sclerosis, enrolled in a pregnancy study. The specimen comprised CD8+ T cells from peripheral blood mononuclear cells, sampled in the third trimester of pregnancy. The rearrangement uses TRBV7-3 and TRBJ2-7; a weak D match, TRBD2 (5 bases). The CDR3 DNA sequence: TGTGCCAGCAGCTCATCCAGCGGATACGAGCAGTACTTC. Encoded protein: CASSSSSGYEQYF.